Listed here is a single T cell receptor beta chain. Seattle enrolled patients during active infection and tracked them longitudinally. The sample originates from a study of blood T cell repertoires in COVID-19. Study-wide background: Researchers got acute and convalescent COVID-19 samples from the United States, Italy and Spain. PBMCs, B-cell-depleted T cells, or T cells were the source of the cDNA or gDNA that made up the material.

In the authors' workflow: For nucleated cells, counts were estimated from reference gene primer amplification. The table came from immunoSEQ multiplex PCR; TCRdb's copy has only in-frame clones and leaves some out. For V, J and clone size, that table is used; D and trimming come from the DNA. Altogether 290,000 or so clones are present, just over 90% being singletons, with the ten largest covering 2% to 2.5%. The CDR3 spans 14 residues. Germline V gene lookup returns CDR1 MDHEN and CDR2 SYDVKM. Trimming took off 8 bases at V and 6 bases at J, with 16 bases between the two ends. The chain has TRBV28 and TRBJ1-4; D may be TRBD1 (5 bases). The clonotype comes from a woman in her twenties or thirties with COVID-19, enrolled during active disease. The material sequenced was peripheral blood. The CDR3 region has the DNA TGTGCCAGCGAAGGGTCCGGCAGGGATGAAAAACTGTTTTTT. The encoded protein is CASEGSGRDEKLFF.